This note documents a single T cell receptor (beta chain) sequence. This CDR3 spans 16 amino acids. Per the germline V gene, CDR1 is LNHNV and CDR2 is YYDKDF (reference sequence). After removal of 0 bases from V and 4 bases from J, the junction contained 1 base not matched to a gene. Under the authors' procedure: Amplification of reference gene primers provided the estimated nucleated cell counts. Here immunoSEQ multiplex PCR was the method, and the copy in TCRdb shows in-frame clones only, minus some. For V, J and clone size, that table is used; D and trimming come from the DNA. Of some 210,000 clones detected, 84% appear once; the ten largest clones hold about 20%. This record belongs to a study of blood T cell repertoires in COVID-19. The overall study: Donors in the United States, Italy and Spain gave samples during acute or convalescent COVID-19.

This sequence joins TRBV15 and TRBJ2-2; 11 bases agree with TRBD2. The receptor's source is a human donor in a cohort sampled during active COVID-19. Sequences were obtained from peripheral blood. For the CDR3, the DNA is TGTGCCACCAGCAGAGAGCTAGCGGGAGGCACCGGGGAGCTGTTTTTT. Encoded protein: CATSRELAGGTGELFF.